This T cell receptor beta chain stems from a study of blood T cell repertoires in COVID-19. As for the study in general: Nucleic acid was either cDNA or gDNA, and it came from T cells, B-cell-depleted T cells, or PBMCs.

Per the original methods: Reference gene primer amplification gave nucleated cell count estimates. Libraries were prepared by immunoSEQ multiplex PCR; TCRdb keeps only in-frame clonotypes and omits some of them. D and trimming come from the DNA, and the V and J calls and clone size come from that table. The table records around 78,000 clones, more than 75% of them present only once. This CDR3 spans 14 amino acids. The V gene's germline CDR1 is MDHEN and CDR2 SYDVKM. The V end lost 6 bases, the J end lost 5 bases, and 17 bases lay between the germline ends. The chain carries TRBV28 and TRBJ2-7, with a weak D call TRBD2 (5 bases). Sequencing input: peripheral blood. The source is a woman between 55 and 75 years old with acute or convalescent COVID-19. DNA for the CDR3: TGTGCCAGCAGCAAACACGGGCCGCGGGACGAGCAGTACTTC. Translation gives CASSKHGPRDEQYF.